Sequencing of this TCR beta chain was carried out in a study of CD8 T cells in ankylosing spondylitis. Germline V lookup: CDR1 SEHNR, CDR2 FQNEAQ (reference sequence). CDR3 length equals 16 residues. V was pared by 1 base and J by 5 bases, with 14 bases between. Via MiXCR, TCRdb re-called the 5' RACE reads, giving one row per CDR3 protein. The table records hundreds of thousands of distinct CDR3 sequences, 10% to 13% of them present only once. This TCR was sampled from a male donor with ankylosing spondylitis or in good health (not recorded which). The V call is TRBV7-9, the J call TRBJ1-4, with TRBD1 as a possible D gene (5 bases). The specimen sequenced was blood, either unsorted or a sorted T cell fraction (not recorded which). This CDR3 is CASSLGVGQGNEKLFF. The CDR3 DNA reads TGTGCCAGCAGCTTAGGGGTCGGCCAGGGAAATGAAAAACTGTTTTTT.